The 27 T cell receptor beta chains reported below all come from one sample, sequenced in a study of T-cell memory formation after mild COVID-19. A single record per CDR3 protein comes from TCRdb applying MiXCR to the 5' RACE reads. Of about 430,000 distinct CDR3 sequences detected, about 24% appear once; the ten largest clones hold around 8.7%. What was sequenced was PBMCs or a T cell subset sorted from them (not recorded which). The receptors derive from an adult woman who had mild COVID-19 (a few samples of this study predate the infection). Cell type and time point are not known.

The gene calls are TRBV5-6 and TRBJ2-2; 7 bases match TRBD1. The CDR3 is 16 amino acids. After removal of 2 bases from V and 3 bases from J, the junction contained 7 bases not matched to a gene. Germline CDR1 reads SGHDT; CDR2 reads YYEEEE. CDR3 region: CASSLNRGPDTGELFF. The CDR3 nucleotides are TGTGCCAGCAGCTTAAACAGGGGCCCCGACACCGGGGAGCTGTTTTTT.

The chain carries TRBV24-1 and TRBJ1-5; the D is unclear. Looked up from germline, CDR1 is KGHDR and CDR2 is SFDVKD. V was shortened by 3 bases and J by 3 bases, with 2 bases between the two germline ends. This CDR3 is built from 12 residues. CDR3 protein: CATSDNNQPQHF. The CDR3, as DNA: TGTGCCACCAGTGATAACAATCAGCCCCAGCATTTT.

On this clonotype: A read error may account for a junction end that differs from germline. CDR3 loop: CASTLMSSVETQYF. CDR3 bases: TGTGCCAGCACTTTAATGTCTAGCGTGGAGACCCAGTACTTC. The gene calls are TRBV12-3 or TRBV12-4 and TRBJ2-5; D may be TRBD2 (6 bases). This CDR3 is 14 amino acids long.

This clonotype was detected only a few times. This CDR3 is CASSKRDLRSDYEQYF. The CDR3 DNA follows: TGTGCCAGCAGCAAGAGGGACCTCCGGTCCGACTACGAGCAGTACTTC. The J gene is TRBJ2-7, the V gene TRBV25-1; TRBD1 or TRBD2 may be the D gene (5 bases each). With 6 bases removed from V and 3 bases from J, the gap between germline ends came to 21 bases. The CDR3 sequence is 16 residues long. Per germline, CDR1 MGHDK and CDR2 SYGVNS.

The chain uses TRBV19 and TRBJ2-7; TRBD1 matches 9 bases. The CDR3 extends over 16 amino acids. Germline CDR1 and CDR2: LNHDA and SQIVND (reference sequence). J lost 0 bases, V lost 3 bases, and 6 bases had no gene match. CDR3 amino acids: CASSMAGQGTSYEQYF. The CDR3 nucleotides are TGTGCCAGTAGTATGGCGGGACAGGGAACCTCCTACGAGCAGTACTTC. Looking up the rest from reference TRBV19 and TRBJ2-7 gives the full variable domain: DGGITQSPKYLFRKEGQNVTLSCEQNLNHDAMYWYRQDPGQGLRLIYYSQIVNDFQKGDIAEGYSVSREKKESFPLTVTSAQKNPTAFYLCASSMAGQGTSYEQYFGPGTRLTVT.

The genes are TRBV3-1 and TRBJ1-1, with D tentatively TRBD1 (6 bases). The CDR3 length is 15 residues. The germline CDR1 and CDR2 sequences are LGHDT and YNNKEL (reference sequence). V lost 4 bases and J lost 1, with 13 bases in between. CDR3 nucleotides: TGTGCCAGCAGCCCCTACAGGGCCGAGAACACTGAAGCTTTCTTT. This gives the protein CASSPYRAENTEAFF.

This clonotype was detected many times. The rearrangement links TRBV5-1 to TRBJ2-3, with D hard to call. This CDR3 has 14 residues. In germline, CDR1 is SGHRS, CDR2 YFSETQ. V shed 3 bases and J shed 5 bases, with 13 bases lying between them. The DNA for the CDR3 is TGCGCCAGCAGCTCCTCGGATAATAGAGATACGCAGTATTTT. Translation: CASSSSDNRDTQYF.

The gene calls are TRBV5-1 and TRBJ2-7, with a weak D call TRBD2 (5 bases). The CDR3 covers 15 residues. CDR1 and CDR2 from the germline V gene are SGHRS and YFSETQ. V lost 0 bases to trimming and J lost 3 bases, with 13 bases between them. CDR3 sequence (DNA): TGCGCCAGCAGCTTGGCCAGAGGGCTCTTCTACGAGCAGTACTTC. Translation: CASSLARGLFYEQYF.

The chain is built from TRBV20-1 and TRBJ1-2; D is undetermined. The CDR3 spans 13 residues. The germline V gene encodes CDR1 DFQATT and CDR2 SNEGSKA (reference sequence). With 3 bases removed from V and 8 bases from J, the gap between germline ends came to 16 bases. In DNA, the CDR3 is TGCAGTGCTAGTCCCGGGGTGGATACAGGCTACACCTTC. Protein product: CSASPGVDTGYTF.

This clonotype has just a few counts. The chain carries TRBV20-1 and TRBJ1-3; 9 nucleotides agree with TRBD1. Germline-derived CDR1 and CDR2 are DFQATT and SNEGSKA (reference sequence). The CDR3 runs to 20 residues. Trimming cost V 5 bases and J 2 bases; bases outside gene matches: 22. CDR3 DNA: TGCAGTGCTCCCCTCTCGTCTAAACAGGGGGCCACTTGGGCTGGAAACACCATATATTTT. Protein: CSAPLSSKQGATWAGNTIYF.

This clonotype turned up a few times. The J gene is TRBJ2-7, the V gene TRBV29-1; a weak D match, TRBD2 (5 bases). Germline-derived CDR1 and CDR2 are SQVTM and ANQGSEA. The CDR3 totals 16 residues. V was trimmed by 4 bases and J by 0 bases, leaving 19 bases between them. The CDR3 region is CSVAPISSGSSYEQYF. The CDR3 nucleotides read TGCAGCGTTGCCCCCATTTCTAGTGGGAGCTCCTACGAGCAGTACTTC.

The DNA for the CDR3 is TGTGCCAGCAGCGAGAGACAGGGCGCGAACTATGGCTACACCTTC. Its protein is CASSERQGANYGYTF. The chain carries TRBV9 and TRBJ1-2, with TRBD1 matching over 7 bases. The CDR3 has 15 residues. V lost 3 bases to trimming and J lost 2 bases; unmatched junction nucleotides: 7. CDR1 and CDR2 from the germline V gene are SGDLS and YYNGEE.

The J gene is TRBJ2-3, the V gene TRBV28; D perhaps matches TRBD1 (7 bases). The V end was cut by 2 bases, the J end by 2 bases, with 14 bases between. Germline V CDR1 and CDR2: MDHEN, SYDVKM. This CDR3 is built from 16 residues. The CDR3 loop is CASSLQGGRATDTQYF. The CDR3 DNA sequence: TGTGCCAGCAGTTTACAGGGGGGCCGAGCCACAGATACGCAGTATTTT.

The chain has TRBV7-2 and TRBJ2-3; D gene uncertain. Germline-derived CDR1 and CDR2 are SGHTA and FQGNSA. Trimming pared 2 bases from V and 2 bases from J, leaving 17 bases between. There are 17 residues in the CDR3. For the CDR3, the DNA is TGTGCCAGCAGCTTAACAAGGGCAGCTCGTACCACAGATACGCAGTATTTT. This codes for CASSLTRAARTTDTQYF. Drawing the rest from reference TRBV7-2 and TRBJ2-3, the complete variable domain is GAGVSQSPSNKVTEKGKDVELRCDPISGHTALYWYRQSLGQGLEFLIYFQGNSAPDKSGLPSDRFSAERTGGSVSTLTIQRTQQEDSAVYLCASSLTRAARTTDTQYFGPGTRLTVL.

This rearrangement joins TRBV18 to TRBJ2-5, with D hard to call. This CDR3 has 15 residues. CDR1 and CDR2 from the germline V gene are KGHSH and LQKENI. Trimming shortened V by 3 bases and J by 7 bases, and 18 bases separated the two germline ends. The CDR3 sequence: CASSPSTGAIGTQYF. The CDR3 nucleotides are TGTGCCAGCTCACCTTCTACGGGTGCGATCGGGACCCAGTACTTC.

This clonotype came up a few times. The chain links TRBV7-9 to TRBJ2-1; 9 bases align to TRBD1. With V trimmed by 5 bases and J by 4 bases, 6 bases remained unmatched. The CDR3 loop spans 15 amino acids. The germline CDR1 and CDR2 sequences are SEHNR and FQNEAQ (reference sequence). CDR3 loop: CASSKDRGEYNEQFF. As DNA, the CDR3 is TGTGCCAGCAGCAAAGACAGGGGGGAATACAATGAGCAGTTCTTC. Full variable domain (remainder filled in from reference TRBV7-9 and TRBJ2-1): DTGVSQNPRHKITKRGQNVTFRCDPISEHNRLYWYRQTLGQGPEFLTYFQNEAQLEKSRLLSDRFSAERPKGSFSTLEIQRTEQGDSAMYLCASSKDRGEYNEQFFGPGTRLTVL.

This clonotype was found a few times. The chain combines TRBV30 with TRBJ1-5, with 7 bases fitting TRBD1. The germline gives CDR1 GTSNPN, CDR2 SVGIG (reference sequence). CDR3 length: 15 residues. The ends lost 5 bases at V and 4 bases at J; junction bases unmatched: 11. The DNA of the CDR3 is TGTGCCTGGGGTAGTACCGGGACAGCTAATCAGCCCCAGCATTTT. Translating gives CAWGSTGTANQPQHF.

This chain uses TRBV7-2 with TRBJ2-7, with D maybe TRBD2 (6 bases). CDR1 and CDR2 (germline): SGHTA, FQGNSA. The CDR3 extends over 18 amino acids. Between the trimmed V and J ends, which lost 5 bases and 1 base, there was a span of 24 bases. CDR3 residues: CASSPGLGAGSFSYEQYF. In nucleotides, the CDR3 is TGTGCCAGCAGCCCGGGTTTGGGAGCGGGTTCTTTTTCCTACGAGCAGTACTTC.

DNA for the CDR3: TGTGCCAGCAGCTTACTAGCGGGAGTTGTCAATGAGCAGTTCTTC. This translates into CASSLLAGVVNEQFF. V usage is TRBV7-9 and J usage is TRBJ2-1; 10 bases fit TRBD2. CDR3 length: 15 residues. Germline CDR1 SEHNR, CDR2 FQNEAQ (reference sequence). The V gene end was trimmed by 2 bases and the J gene end by 6 bases; junction bases not matched to a gene: 4.

This chain joins TRBV29-1 and TRBJ2-1; D remains ambiguous. Germline V gene sequence: CDR1 SQVTM, CDR2 ANQGSEA. The CDR3 consists of 15 residues. Trimming left V 2 bases short and J 0 bases short, with 11 bases between. In DNA, the CDR3 is TGCAGCGTTGAAAGTGTCCTGAGCTCCTACAATGAGCAGTTCTTC. Translation: CSVESVLSSYNEQFF.

The chain links TRBV12-3 or TRBV12-4 to TRBJ2-5; D tentatively reads TRBD1 or TRBD2 (5 bases each). This CDR3 is 15 amino acids long. With 9 bases removed from V and 3 bases from J, the gap between germline ends came to 20 bases. CDR3 in DNA: TGTGCCAGTTCGTCCCGGACGAGAGGGGAAGAGACCCAGTACTTC. It encodes CASSSRTRGEETQYF.

V usage is TRBV4-3 and J usage is TRBJ2-3; perhaps D is TRBD1 or TRBD2 (5 bases each). Germline V gene lookup returns CDR1 LGHNA and CDR2 YSLEER. V shed 5 bases and J shed 8 bases, with 17 bases lying between them. The CDR3 is 14 amino acids. CDR3 loop: CASSSGPEGFTQYF. In DNA, the CDR3 is TGCGCCAGCAGCTCGGGACCCGAGGGGTTTACGCAGTATTTT.

This chain connects TRBV6-6 to TRBJ2-3; 11 nucleotides match TRBD2. The CDR3 has 16 residues. Germline lookup yields CDR1 MNHNY and CDR2 SVGAGI (reference sequence). J gave up 7 bases and V 7 bases, and 13 bases lay outside the gene matches. Here the CDR3 reads CASTNRIAGGSNTQYF. The CDR3 nucleotides read TGTGCCAGCACCAATCGCATAGCGGGGGGGTCAAATACGCAGTATTTT.

V usage is TRBV3-1 and J usage is TRBJ2-7; 15 bases map to TRBD2. There are 16 residues in the CDR3. Germline V lookup: CDR1 LGHDT, CDR2 YNNKEL (reference sequence). The V segment lost 5 bases and the J segment 3 bases; nucleotides outside the gene matches: 5. Written as DNA, the CDR3 is TGTGCCAGCAGCACTCGGACTAGCGGGAGGGTCTACGAGCAGTACTTC. Amino acid sequence: CASSTRTSGRVYEQYF.

This sequence joins TRBV7-2 and TRBJ2-2; no firm D call. The CDR3 totals 15 residues. The germline gives CDR1 SGHTA, CDR2 FQGNSA. V was clipped by 3 bases and J by 3 bases, with 11 bases between them. The CDR3 spells CASSFRVHHTGELFF. The CDR3 DNA reads as TGTGCCAGCAGCTTTAGGGTCCACCACACCGGGGAGCTGTTTTTT.

This chain joins TRBV20-1 and TRBJ1-2; D unclear. The CDR3 is made up of 15 amino acids. Trimming left V 7 bases short and J 3 bases short, with 21 bases between. Germline V lookup: CDR1 DFQATT, CDR2 SNEGSKA (reference sequence). CDR3 amino acids: CSGRTLSVLYYGYTF. The CDR3 coding sequence is TGCAGTGGAAGAACCCTCTCCGTCCTATACTATGGCTACACCTTC.

This clonotype was seen a few times. The genes are TRBV6-5 and TRBJ2-1; 10 bases are a match to TRBD2. J gave up 9 bases and V 6 bases, and 11 bases lay outside the gene matches. The CDR3 extends over 15 amino acids. Germline V gene lookup returns CDR1 MNHEY and CDR2 SVGAGI. CDR3 nucleotides: TGTGCCAGCAGCCGGCGAGCGGGAGGGCCTTTTGAGCAGTTCTTC. It translates to CASSRRAGGPFEQFF.